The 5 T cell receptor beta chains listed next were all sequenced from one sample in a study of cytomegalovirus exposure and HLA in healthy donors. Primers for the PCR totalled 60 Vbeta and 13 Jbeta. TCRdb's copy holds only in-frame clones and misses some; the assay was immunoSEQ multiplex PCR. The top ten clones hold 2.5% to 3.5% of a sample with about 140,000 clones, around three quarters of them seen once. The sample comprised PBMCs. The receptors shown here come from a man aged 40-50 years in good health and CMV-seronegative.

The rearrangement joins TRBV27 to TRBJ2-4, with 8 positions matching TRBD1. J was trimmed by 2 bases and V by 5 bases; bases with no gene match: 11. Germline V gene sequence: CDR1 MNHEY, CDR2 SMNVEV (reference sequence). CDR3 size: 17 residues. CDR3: CASSPNRQGRTKNIQYF. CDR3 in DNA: TGTGCCAGCAGTCCTAATCGACAGGGGAGGACCAAAAACATTCAGTACTTC.

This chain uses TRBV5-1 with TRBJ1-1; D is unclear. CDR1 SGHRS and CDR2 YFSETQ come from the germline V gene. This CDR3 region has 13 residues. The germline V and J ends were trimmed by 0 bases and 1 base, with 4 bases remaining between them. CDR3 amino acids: CASSLGANTEAFF. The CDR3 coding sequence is TGCGCCAGCAGCTTGGGAGCGAACACTGAAGCTTTCTTT.

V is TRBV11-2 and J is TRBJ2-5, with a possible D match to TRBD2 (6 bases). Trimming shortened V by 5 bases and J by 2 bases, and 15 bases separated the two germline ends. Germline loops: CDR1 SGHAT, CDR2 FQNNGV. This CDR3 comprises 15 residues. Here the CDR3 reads CASSHGASEQETQYF. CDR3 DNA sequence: TGTGCCAGCAGCCACGGGGCTAGCGAACAAGAGACCCAGTACTTC. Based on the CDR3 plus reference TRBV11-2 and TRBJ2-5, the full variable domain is EAGVAQSPRYKIIEKRQSVAFWCNPISGHATLYWYQQILGQGPKLLIQFQNNGVVDDSQLPKDRFSAERLKGVDSTLKIQPAKLEDSAVYLCASSHGASEQETQYFGPGTRLLVL.

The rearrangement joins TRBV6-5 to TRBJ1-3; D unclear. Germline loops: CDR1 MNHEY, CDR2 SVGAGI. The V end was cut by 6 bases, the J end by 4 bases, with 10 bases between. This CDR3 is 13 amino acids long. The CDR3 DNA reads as TGTGCCAGCAGCCTCCAGCGGGGAAACACCATATATTTT. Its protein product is CASSLQRGNTIYF.

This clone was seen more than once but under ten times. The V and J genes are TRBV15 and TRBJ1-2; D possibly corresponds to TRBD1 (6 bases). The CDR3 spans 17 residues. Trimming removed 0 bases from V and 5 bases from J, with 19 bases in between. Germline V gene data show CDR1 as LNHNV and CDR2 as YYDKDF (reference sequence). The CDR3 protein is CATSRDRGPQGSYGYTF. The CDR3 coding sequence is TGTGCCACCAGCAGAGATCGAGGGCCGCAGGGGTCATATGGCTACACCTTC.